The T cell receptor (beta chain) under discussion was sequenced for a study of blood T cell repertoires in COVID-19. Everyone who took part was about 18 to 90 years old, and they came from 24 US areas. Membership in each cohort depended on participant-reported clinical history. Germline values: CDR1 SGHRS, CDR2 YFSETQ. V was shortened by 5 bases and J by 1 base, with 12 bases between the two germline ends. There are 14 residues in the CDR3. Authors' data handling: Amplifying reference gene primers gave estimates of nucleated cell counts. Assay: immunoSEQ multiplex PCR; the TCRdb copy retains only in-frame clones and omits some. V and J calls and clone size come straight from that table; D and trimming were deduced from the DNA. The sample has under 500,000 clones, about 90% seen once.

This chain uses TRBV5-1 with TRBJ1-1, with a tentative D call TRBD1 (5 bases). The sample taken for sequencing was PBMCs or T cells enriched from blood (not recorded which). This receptor was identified in a woman younger than 35 with acute COVID-19. The CDR3 reads CASRPRGGNTEAFF. Here the CDR3 DNA reads TGCGCCAGCAGACCCCGGGGGGGGAACACTGAAGCTTTCTTT.